This paragraph reports one TCR beta chain. Its antigen is still unknown. TCRdb analysed the 5' RACE reads with MiXCR anew, one entry per CDR3 protein. The table records some 62,000 distinct CDR3 sequences, under 35% of them present only once. The CDR3 runs to 13 residues. V dropped 2 bases and J dropped 5; count of bases not matched to a gene: 3. Germline V gene sequence: CDR1 SGHRS, CDR2 YFSETQ. Study observations and caveats: Larger-cohort validation covered only one TCR beta V-J rearrangement. Tumor-infiltrating Treg TCR alpha and beta sequences overlapped most with tumor naive CD4+ T cells, then blood naive.

CD25-based Treg depletion was applied to purified naive CD4+ T cells. The TCR sequence derives from a female donor with breast cancer. The chain joins TRBV5-1 to TRBJ1-1; 7 nucleotides align to TRBD1. The sample was tumor-infiltrating naive CD4+ T cells sorted from the breast tumor. Subset in this sample: naive CD4+ T cells, CD4+CD45RA+CD25-. In DNA form, the CDR3 reads TGCGCCAGCAGCTTAGGACAGGAGACTGAAGCTTTCTTT. Its protein is CASSLGQETEAFF.